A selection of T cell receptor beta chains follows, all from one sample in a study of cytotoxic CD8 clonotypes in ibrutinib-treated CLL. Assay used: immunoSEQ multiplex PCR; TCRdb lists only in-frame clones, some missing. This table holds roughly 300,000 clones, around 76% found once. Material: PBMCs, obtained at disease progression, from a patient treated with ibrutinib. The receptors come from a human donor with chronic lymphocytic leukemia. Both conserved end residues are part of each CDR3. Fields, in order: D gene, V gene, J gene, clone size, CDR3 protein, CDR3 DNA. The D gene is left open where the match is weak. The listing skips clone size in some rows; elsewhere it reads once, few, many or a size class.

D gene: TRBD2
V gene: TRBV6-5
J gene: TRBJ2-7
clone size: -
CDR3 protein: CASSNLAGGPRHEQYF
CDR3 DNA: TGTGCCAGCAGTAACTTAGCGGGGGGGCCCCGGCACGAGCAGTACTTC

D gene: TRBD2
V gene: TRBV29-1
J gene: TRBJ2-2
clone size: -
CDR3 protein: CSVEDGTSGIGELFF
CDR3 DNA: TGCAGCGTTGAAGACGGGACTAGCGGGATTGGGGAGCTGTTTTTT

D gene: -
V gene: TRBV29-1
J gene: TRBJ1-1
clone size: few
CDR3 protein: CSVYTLYTEAFF
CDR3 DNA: TGCAGCGTATATACACTTTACACTGAAGCTTTCTTT

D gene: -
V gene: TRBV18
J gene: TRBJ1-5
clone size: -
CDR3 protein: CASSPNSNQPQHF
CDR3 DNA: TGTGCCAGCTCACCTAATAGCAATCAGCCCCAGCATTTT

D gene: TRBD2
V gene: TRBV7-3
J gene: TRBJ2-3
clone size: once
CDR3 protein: CASSLTVGLAGGTDTQYF
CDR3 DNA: TGTGCCAGCAGCTTAACGGTTGGTTTAGCGGGAGGCACAGATACGCAGTATTTT

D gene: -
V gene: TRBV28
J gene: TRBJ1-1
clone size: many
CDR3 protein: CASSLTYTEAFF
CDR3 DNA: TGTGCCAGCAGTTTAACATACACTGAAGCTTTCTTT

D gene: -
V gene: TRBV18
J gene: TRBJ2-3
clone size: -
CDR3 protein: CASSPVKDTQYF
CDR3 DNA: TGTGCCAGCTCACCGGTCAAAGATACGCAGTATTTT

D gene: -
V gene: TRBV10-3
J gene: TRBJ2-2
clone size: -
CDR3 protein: CAISETGGDTGELFF
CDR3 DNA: TGTGCCATCAGCGAGACAGGTGGCGACACCGGGGAGCTGTTTTTT

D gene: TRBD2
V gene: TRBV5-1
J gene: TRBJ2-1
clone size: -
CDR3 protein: CASSPSGMSYNEQFF
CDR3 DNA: TGCGCCAGCAGCCCAAGCGGGATGTCCTACAATGAGCAGTTCTTC

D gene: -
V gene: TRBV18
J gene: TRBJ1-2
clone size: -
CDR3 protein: CASSPPASYGYTF
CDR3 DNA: TGTGCCAGCTCACCACCAGCTAGCTATGGCTACACCTTC

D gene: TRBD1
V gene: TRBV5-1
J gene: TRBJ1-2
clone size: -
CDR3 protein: CASSLLPGTGFGYTF
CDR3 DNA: TGCGCCAGCAGCTTACTGCCGGGGACAGGGTTTGGCTACACCTTC

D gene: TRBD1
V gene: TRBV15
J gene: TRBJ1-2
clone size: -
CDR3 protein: CATSGDRALYGYTF
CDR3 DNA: TGTGCCACCAGCGGCGACAGGGCCCTCTATGGCTACACCTTC

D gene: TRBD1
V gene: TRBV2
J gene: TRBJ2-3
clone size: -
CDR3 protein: CASTESGTGGTDTQYF
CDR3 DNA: TGTGCCAGCACCGAAAGTGGGACAGGGGGCACAGATACGCAGTATTTT

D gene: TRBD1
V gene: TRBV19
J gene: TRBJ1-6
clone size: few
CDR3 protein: CASSPYSGTGDSPLHF
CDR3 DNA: TGTGCCAGTAGTCCGTACTCCGGGACAGGGGATTCACCCCTCCACTTT

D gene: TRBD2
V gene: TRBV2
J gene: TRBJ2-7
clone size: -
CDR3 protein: CASSGLAGWEQYF
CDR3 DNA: TGTGCCAGCAGTGGGCTAGCGGGGTGGGAGCAGTACTTC

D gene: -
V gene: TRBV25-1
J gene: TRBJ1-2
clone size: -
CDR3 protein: CASSERAFYGYTF
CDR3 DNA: TGTGCCAGCAGTGAAAGGGCCTTCTATGGCTACACCTTC

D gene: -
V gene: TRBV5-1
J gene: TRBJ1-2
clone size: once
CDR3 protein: CASSLSRMDGPGGYTF
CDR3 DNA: TGCGCCAGCAGCCTCTCTAGAATGGACGGCCCGGGAGGCTACACCTTC

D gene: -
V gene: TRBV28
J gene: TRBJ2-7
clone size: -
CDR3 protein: CASGTASYEQYF
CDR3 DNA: TGTGCCAGCGGGACGGCCTCCTACGAGCAGTACTTC

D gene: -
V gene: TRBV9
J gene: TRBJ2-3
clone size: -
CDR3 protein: CASSVDRGTDTQYF
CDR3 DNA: TGTGCCAGCAGCGTAGATAGAGGCACAGATACGCAGTATTTT

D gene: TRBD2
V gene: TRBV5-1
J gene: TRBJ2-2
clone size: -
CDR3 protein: CASSFSGRDTGELFF
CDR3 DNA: TGCGCCAGCAGCTTTAGCGGGAGGGACACCGGGGAGCTGTTTTTT

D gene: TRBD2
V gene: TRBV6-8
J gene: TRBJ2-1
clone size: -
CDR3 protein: CASSLQIAGGSYNEQFF
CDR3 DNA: TGTGCCAGCAGCCTCCAAATAGCGGGAGGCTCCTACAATGAGCAGTTCTTC

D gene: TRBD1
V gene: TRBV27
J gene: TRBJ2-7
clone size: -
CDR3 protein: CASSLAGTGTYEQYF
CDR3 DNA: TGTGCCAGCAGTTTAGCCGGGACAGGAACCTACGAGCAGTACTTC

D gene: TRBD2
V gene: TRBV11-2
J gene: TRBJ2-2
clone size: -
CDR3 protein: CASSLGLAGPGELFF
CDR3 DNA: TGTGCCAGCAGCTTAGGGCTAGCGGGACCCGGGGAGCTGTTTTTT

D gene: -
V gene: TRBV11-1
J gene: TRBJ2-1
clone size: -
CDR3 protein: CASSLTGEVSYNEQFF
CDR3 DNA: TGTGCCAGCAGCCTTACGGGGGAGGTCTCCTACAATGAGCAGTTCTTC

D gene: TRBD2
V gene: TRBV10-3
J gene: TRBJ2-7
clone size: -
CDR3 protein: CAISSGTFYEQYF
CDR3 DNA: TGTGCCATCAGTAGCGGGACTTTCTACGAGCAGTACTTC

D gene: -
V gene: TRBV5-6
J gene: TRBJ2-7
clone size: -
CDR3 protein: CASSLTGLSYEQYF
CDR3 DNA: TGTGCCAGCAGCTTGACAGGCCTATCCTACGAGCAGTACTTC

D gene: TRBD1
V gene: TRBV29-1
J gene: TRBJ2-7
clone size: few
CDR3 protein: CSVEAGTGGYEQYF
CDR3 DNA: TGCAGCGTTGAGGCCGGGACAGGGGGCTACGAGCAGTACTTC

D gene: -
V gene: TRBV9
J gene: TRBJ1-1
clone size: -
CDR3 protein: CASSGDSEAFF
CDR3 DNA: TGTGCCAGCAGCGGGGACTCTGAAGCTTTCTTT

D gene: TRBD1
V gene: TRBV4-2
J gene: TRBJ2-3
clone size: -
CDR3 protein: CASSHGVVGGSTDTQYF
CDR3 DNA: TGTGCCAGCAGCCACGGCGTGGTAGGGGGCAGCACAGATACGCAGTATTTT

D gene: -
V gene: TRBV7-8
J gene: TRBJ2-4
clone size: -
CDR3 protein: CASSRERAKNIQYF
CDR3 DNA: TGTGCCAGCAGCAGAGAACGGGCCAAAAACATTCAGTACTTC

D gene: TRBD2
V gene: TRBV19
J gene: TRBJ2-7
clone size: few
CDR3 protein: CASRTSGGYEQYF
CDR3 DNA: TGTGCCAGTAGGACTAGCGGGGGCTACGAGCAGTACTTC

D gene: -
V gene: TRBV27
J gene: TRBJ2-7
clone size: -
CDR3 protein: CASSPLGQALQQYF
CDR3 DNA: TGTGCCAGCAGCCCCCTGGGGCAGGCCCTACAGCAGTACTTC

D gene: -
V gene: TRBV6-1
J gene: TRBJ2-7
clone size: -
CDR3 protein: CASIGTSYEQYF
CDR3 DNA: TGTGCCAGCATTGGGACTTCTTACGAGCAGTACTTC

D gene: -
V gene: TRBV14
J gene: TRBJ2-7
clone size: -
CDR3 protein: CASSPRDRPPPGGPYEQYF
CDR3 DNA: TGTGCCAGCAGCCCTCGAGACAGGCCACCCCCAGGTGGTCCCTACGAGCAGTACTTC

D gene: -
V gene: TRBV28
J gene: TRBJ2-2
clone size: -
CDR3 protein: CASSLFKIMAGPGELFF
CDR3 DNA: TGTGCCAGCAGTTTATTTAAGATCATGGCGGGACCCGGGGAGCTGTTTTTT

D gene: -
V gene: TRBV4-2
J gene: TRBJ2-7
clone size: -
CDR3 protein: CASSQFLDSYEQYF
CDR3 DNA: TGTGCCAGCAGCCAGTTTCTAGATTCCTACGAGCAGTACTTC

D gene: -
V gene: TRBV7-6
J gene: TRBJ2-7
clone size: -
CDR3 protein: CASSPNSPYEQYF
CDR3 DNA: TGTGCCAGCAGCCCCAACAGTCCCTACGAGCAGTACTTC

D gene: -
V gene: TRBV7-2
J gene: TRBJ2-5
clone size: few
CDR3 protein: CASSWRPDQETQYF
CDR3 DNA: TGTGCCAGCAGCTGGAGACCGGACCAAGAGACCCAGTACTTC